This entry concerns a single TCR beta chain. Its antigen is as yet unknown. This specimen comes from a study of cytomegalovirus exposure and HLA in healthy donors. The PCR had 60 Vbeta and 13 Jbeta primers. Clones were sequenced by immunoSEQ multiplex PCR, and TCRdb holds only the in-frame ones, with some missing. The table lists tens of thousands of clones, over 55% of them singletons, with over 30% in the top ten. Germline CDR1 is SNHLY and CDR2 is FYNNEI. Germline trimming cut 6 bases from V and 5 bases from J; bases unmatched to any gene: 6. The CDR3 totals 14 residues. Study results and caveats: Sequence variants that were highly shared formed a cluster that was likely a sequencing artifact. In a later analysis, most CMV-associated TCR beta chains appeared HLA-restricted. V- and J-gene trimming of TCR beta was linked (in a later analysis) to a missense DCLRE1C variant.

The donors comprised healthy bone marrow donors. The rearrangement uses TRBV2 and TRBJ2-2; 7 bases agree with TRBD1. The sequence was obtained from a man in his forties or fifties in good health and CMV-seropositive. The sequenced sample consisted of PBMCs. CDR3 nucleotides: TGTGCCAGCAGCCCTAGGGGGCGAACCGGGGAGCTGTTTTTT. Amino acid sequence: CASSPRGRTGELFF.